These T cell receptor beta chains were read from a single sample in a study of cytomegalovirus exposure and HLA in healthy donors. This table comes from immunoSEQ multiplex PCR, and its TCRdb copy is limited to in-frame clones, with some not included. The table shows about 160,000 clones, with approximately 72% occurring only once. Input material: PBMCs. The receptors originated from a man in his forties in good health and CMV-seropositive. Both conserved end residues are part of each CDR3. A D gene is named only where the DNA matches it firmly. Where a row states a size, it is once, few, many or the class of an expanded clone; other rows omit it.

>TRBJ2-7|TRBD2|-|TRBV14
CASSVGGGEQYF
TGTGCCAGCAGCGTCGGGGGGGGCGAGCAGTACTTC
>TRBJ1-1|-|-|TRBV7-9
CASSLSGNTEAFF
TGTGCCAGCAGCTTATCAGGGAACACTGAAGCTTTCTTT
>TRBJ1-6|-|-|TRBV9
CASSGAGLNGSPLHF
TGTGCCAGCAGCGGTGCGGGGCTGAACGGTTCACCCCTCCACTTT
>TRBJ1-4|-|-|TRBV6-6
CASSYFQSEEGEKLFF
TGTGCCAGCAGTTACTTCCAATCAGAAGAGGGTGAAAAACTGTTTTTT
>TRBJ2-2|TRBD2|-|TRBV6-4
CASKEGAGVTGELFF
TGTGCCAGCAAAGAAGGAGCGGGGGTCACCGGGGAGCTGTTTTTT
>TRBJ1-6|-|-|TRBV15
CATQGIYNSPLHF
TGTGCCACCCAGGGGATATATAATTCACCCCTCCACTTT
>TRBJ1-1|TRBD1|-|TRBV12-5
CASGPGQMNTEAFF
TGTGCTAGTGGTCCGGGACAGATGAACACTGAAGCTTTCTTT
>TRBJ2-5|-|-|TRBV21-1
CASRPLGSYRYQETQYF
TGTGCCAGCAGACCCCTAGGCTCCTATCGGTACCAAGAGACCCAGTACTTC
>TRBJ2-7|TRBD1|few|TRBV7-8
CASSLVGTGGYEQYF
TGTGCCAGCAGCTTAGTTGGGACAGGGGGCTACGAGCAGTACTTC
>TRBJ2-2|-|-|TRBV25-1
CASSIGGNTGELFF
TGTGCCAGCAGTATCGGAGGGAACACCGGGGAGCTGTTTTTT
>TRBJ1-1|TRBD1|-|TRBV29-1
CSVDLQGMKAFF
TGCAGCGTTGACCTACAGGGGATGAAAGCTTTCTTT
>TRBJ2-2|-|-|TRBV5-6
CASSPRETGELFF
TGTGCCAGCAGCCCCCGGGAGACCGGGGAGCTGTTTTTT
>TRBJ1-1|TRBD1|-|TRBV25-1
CASRGQGCEAFF
TGTGCCAGCAGGGGACAGGGCTGTGAAGCTTTCTTT
>TRBJ2-7|-|-|TRBV7-6
CASSPRLRSSYEQYF
TGTGCCAGCAGCCCCCGACTACGAAGCTCCTACGAGCAGTACTTC
>TRBJ2-7|TRBD1|-|TRBV7-8
CASSHIRDRGEQYF
TGTGCCAGCAGCCATATCCGGGACAGGGGCGAGCAGTACTTC
>TRBJ1-5|-|-|TRBV2
CASSGRGNQPQHF
TGTGCCAGCAGTGGCAGGGGCAATCAGCCCCAGCATTTT
>TRBJ1-2|-|-|TRBV5-4
CASSIFQGIYGYTF
TGTGCCAGCAGCATTTTCCAGGGGATCTATGGCTACACCTTC
>TRBJ2-7|TRBD1|-|TRBV25-1
CASSPRTGDLYEQYF
TGTGCCAGCAGCCCCCGGACAGGCGACCTTTACGAGCAGTACTTC
>TRBJ2-7|-|-|TRBV10-3
CAISDERYEQYF
TGTGCCATCAGTGATGAGCGCTACGAGCAGTACTTC
>TRBJ2-1|TRBD1|once|TRBV6-5
CASSYFRQGQAEQFF
TGTGCCAGCAGTTACTTTAGACAGGGGCAAGCTGAGCAGTTCTTC
>TRBJ2-1|TRBD1|-|TRBV9
CASSSRTGFYNEQFF
TGTGCCAGCAGCTCGCGGACAGGCTTCTACAATGAGCAGTTCTTC
>TRBJ2-7|-|-|TRBV5-6
CASSFYGPGNVNYEQYF
TGTGCCAGCAGCTTTTATGGTCCAGGGAATGTAAACTACGAGCAGTACTTC
>TRBJ2-7|TRBD1|-|TRBV29-1
CSVSTGQVSEQYF
TGCAGCGTTTCGACGGGACAGGTTAGCGAGCAGTACTTC
>TRBJ2-6|TRBD1|-|TRBV18
CASSRTPLGQGAPGANVLTF
TGTGCCAGCTCCCGCACACCACTGGGACAGGGGGCCCCCGGGGCCAACGTCCTGACTTTC
>TRBJ2-2|TRBD1|-|TRBV7-6
CASSLLDRDALFF
TGTGCCAGCAGCTTACTTGACAGGGACGCGCTGTTTTTT
>TRBJ2-5|-|few|TRBV7-2
CASSPPSRQETQYF
TGTGCCAGCAGCCCCCCTAGCAGACAAGAGACCCAGTACTTC
>TRBJ2-7|-|once|TRBV19
CASSTPNGDEQYF
TGTGCCAGTAGTACCCCCAACGGGGACGAGCAGTACTTC
>TRBJ1-4|TRBD1|once|TRBV6-5
CASSYSGQGEKLFF
TGTGCCAGCAGTTACTCGGGACAGGGTGAAAAACTGTTTTTT
>TRBJ2-5|-|few|TRBV11-3
CASSPGGLGGETQYF
TGTGCCAGCAGCCCAGGCGGCCTGGGCGGGGAGACCCAGTACTTC
>TRBJ1-3|TRBD1|-|TRBV5-4
CASSSGQGRTGNTIYF
TGTGCCAGCAGCTCCGGACAGGGAAGGACTGGAAACACCATATATTTT
>TRBJ2-2|-|-|TRBV19
CASSEEGGAGELFF
TGTGCCAGTAGTGAGGAGGGGGGGGCCGGGGAGCTGTTTTTT
>TRBJ1-1|-|-|TRBV12-2
CASRLAADGDSRNTEAFF
TGTGCAAGTCGCTTAGCTGCAGATGGGGACTCTAGGAACACTGAAGCTTTCTTT
>TRBJ2-2|-|-|TRBV19
CASRATGNTGELFF
TGTGCCAGTAGGGCGACAGGGAACACCGGGGAGCTGTTTTTT
>TRBJ2-5|TRBD2|once|TRBV7-6
CASSTSGGETQYF
TGTGCCAGCAGCACCAGCGGGGGGGAGACCCAGTACTTC
>TRBJ2-7|TRBD2|-|TRBV9
CASSASSGGGYEQYF
TGTGCCAGCAGCGCCTCTAGCGGGGGGGGTTACGAGCAGTACTTC
>TRBJ1-4|TRBD1|-|TRBV6-1
CASSEVMTGTGFF
TGTGCCAGCAGTGAAGTGATGACCGGGACAGGGTTTTTT
>TRBJ1-4|-|few|TRBV6-5
CASSAEGTNEKLFF
TGTGCCAGCAGTGCCGAGGGCACCAATGAAAAACTGTTTTTT